The source of this TCR beta chain is a study of blood T cell repertoires in COVID-19. Across the study: COVID-19 samples from acute and convalescent phases originated in the United States, Italy and Spain.

This clone is a singleton in its sample. Trimming shortened V by 4 bases and J by 4 bases, and 16 bases separated the two germline ends. The V gene's germline CDR1 is GTSNPN and CDR2 SVGIG (reference sequence). The CDR3 has 14 amino acids. Original analysis: By means of reference gene primer amplification, nucleated cell counts were estimated. Clones were read by immunoSEQ multiplex PCR, and TCRdb kept only the in-frame ones, dropping some. The V and J calls and clone size are taken from that table; D and trimming were inferred from the DNA. The sample has under 200,000 clones, roughly 80% seen once; the top ten hold 5.5% to 8.5%.

What was sequenced was peripheral blood. V and J are TRBV30 and TRBJ2-5; TRBD2 might be the D (5 bases). This TCR was sampled from a man aged 60-69 years with acute or convalescent COVID-19. The CDR3 bases are TGTGCCTGGACCCCGGGTAGCGTCCGAGAGACCCAGTACTTC. Protein: CAWTPGSVRETQYF.